This T cell receptor (beta chain) was documented in a study of T cell responses to AZD1222 COVID-19 vaccine. Assay used: immunoSEQ multiplex PCR; TCRdb lists only in-frame clones, some missing. Of about 200,000 clones listed, roughly 94% are singletons. Trimming removed 8 bases from V and 0 bases from J, with 11 bases in between. The germline CDR1 and CDR2 sequences are MDHEN and SYDVKM. The CDR3 runs 14 residues. The source of this sequence is an adult who received the MenACWY meningococcal vaccine as a control. Specimen: peripheral blood, collected 28 days after the second dose of the MenACWY control vaccine. V and J are TRBV28 and TRBJ1-3, with TRBD1 as a possible D gene (5 bases). In DNA form, the CDR3 reads TGTGCCAGCGGGCGGGGGGGCTCTGGAAACACCATATATTTT. Amino acid sequence: CASGRGGSGNTIYF.